The rows below give T cell receptor beta chains drawn from one sample of a study of regulatory T cells in long-lasting Graves disease. Via MiXCR, TCRdb re-called the multiplex PCR reads, giving one row per CDR3 protein. Among hundreds of thousands of distinct CDR3 sequences, about 14% were seen once, and the ten largest hold about 20%. The sequencing used peripheral blood mononuclear cells (PBMCs), collected at new diagnosis, from a patient treated with antithyroid drugs. All receptors come from a female donor with Graves disease. Both conserved end residues are trimmed from each CDR3. Each record gives: J gene, V gene, CDR3 protein.

TRBJ1-6 | TRBV6-2/TRBV6-3 | ATMTGPASPLH
TRBJ1-4 | TRBV7-8 | ASSSNDRPRANEKLL
TRBJ2-5 | TRBV6-1 | ASSEIKAQETQY
TRBJ1-6 | TRBV4-3 | ASSQDPGTGNSPLH
TRBJ2-2 | TRBV20-1 | SARPGQLTGELF
TRBJ1-1 | TRBV20-1 | SASYSTEAF
TRBJ1-1 | TRBV24-1 | ATPTRPEAF
TRBJ1-1 | TRBV29-1 | SVRGGRFRTEAF
TRBJ1-2 | TRBV12-3/TRBV12-4 | ASSPATGGSDIYGYT
TRBJ1-6 | TRBV5-5 | ASSLKTVNNSPLH
TRBJ2-1 | TRBV6-5 | ASSYSKLRGDSYNEQF
TRBJ2-7 | TRBV12-3/TRBV12-4 | ASRRTSGIGEQY
TRBJ2-1 | TRBV7-9 | ASSPRDREYNEQF
TRBJ1-1 | TRBV6-1 | ASGVTEAF
TRBJ1-5 | TRBV5-1 | ASRSTSDQPQH
TRBJ2-1 | TRBV24-1 | ATSGTSDYNEQF
TRBJ2-1 | TRBV12-3/TRBV12-4 | ASSMSGTYNEQF